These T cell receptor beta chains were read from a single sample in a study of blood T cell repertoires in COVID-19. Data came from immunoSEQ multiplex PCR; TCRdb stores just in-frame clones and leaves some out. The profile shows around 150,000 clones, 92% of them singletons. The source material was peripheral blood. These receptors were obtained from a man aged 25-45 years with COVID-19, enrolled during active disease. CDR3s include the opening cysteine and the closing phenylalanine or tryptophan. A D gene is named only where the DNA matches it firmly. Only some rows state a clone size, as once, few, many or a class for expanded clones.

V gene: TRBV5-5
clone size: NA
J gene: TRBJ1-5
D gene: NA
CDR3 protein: CASRAGQNQPQHF
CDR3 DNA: TGTGCCAGCAGGGCGGGGCAGAATCAGCCCCAGCATTTT

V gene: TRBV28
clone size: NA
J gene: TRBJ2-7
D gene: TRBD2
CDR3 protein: CASTKTSGSGGYEQYF
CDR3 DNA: TGTGCCAGCACCAAGACTAGCGGGAGTGGGGGCTACGAGCAGTACTTC

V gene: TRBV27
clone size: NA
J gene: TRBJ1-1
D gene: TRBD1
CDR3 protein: CASSLRWTGRYPNTEAFF
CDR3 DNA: TGTGCCAGCAGTTTAAGGTGGACAGGCCGATACCCTAACACTGAAGCTTTCTTT

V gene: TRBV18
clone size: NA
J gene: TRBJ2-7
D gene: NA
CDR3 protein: CASSGAGGTYEQYF
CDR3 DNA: TGTGCCAGCTCAGGAGCCGGGGGTACCTACGAGCAGTACTTC

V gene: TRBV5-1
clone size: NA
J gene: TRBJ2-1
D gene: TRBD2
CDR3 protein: CASSLLAGDRNEQFF
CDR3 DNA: TGCGCCAGCAGCTTGCTAGCGGGAGATCGTAATGAGCAGTTCTTC

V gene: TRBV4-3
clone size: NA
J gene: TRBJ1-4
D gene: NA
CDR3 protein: CASSQDWGGENEKLFF
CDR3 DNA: TGCGCCAGCAGCCAAGATTGGGGGGGAGAGAATGAAAAACTGTTTTTT

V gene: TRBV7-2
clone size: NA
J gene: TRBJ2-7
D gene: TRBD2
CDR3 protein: CASSATSGRTYEQYF
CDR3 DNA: TGTGCCAGCAGCGCTACTAGCGGGAGGACCTACGAGCAGTACTTC

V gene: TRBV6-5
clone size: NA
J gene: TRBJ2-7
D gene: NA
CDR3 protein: CASSYSNQFEQYF
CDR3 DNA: TGTGCCAGCAGTTACTCAAACCAGTTCGAGCAGTACTTC

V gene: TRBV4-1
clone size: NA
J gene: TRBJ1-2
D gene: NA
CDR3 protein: CASSQRTLNYGYTF
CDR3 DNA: TGCGCCAGCAGCCAACGGACACTAAACTATGGCTACACCTTC

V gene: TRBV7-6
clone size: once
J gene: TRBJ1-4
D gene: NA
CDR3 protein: CASTLTGARVNEKLFF
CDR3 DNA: TGTGCCAGCACCCTAACGGGCGCCAGGGTCAATGAAAAACTGTTTTTT

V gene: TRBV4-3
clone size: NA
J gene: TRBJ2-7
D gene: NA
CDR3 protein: CASSQDHRGASSYEQYF
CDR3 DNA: TGCGCCAGCAGCCAAGATCACCGGGGGGCGAGCTCCTACGAGCAGTACTTC

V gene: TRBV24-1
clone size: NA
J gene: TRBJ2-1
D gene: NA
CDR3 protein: CATYRTASYNEQFF
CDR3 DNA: TGTGCCACCTATCGAACAGCCTCCTACAATGAGCAGTTCTTC

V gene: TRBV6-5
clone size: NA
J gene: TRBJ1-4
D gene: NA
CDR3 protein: CASSYSTPTNEKLFF
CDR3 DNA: TGTGCCAGCAGTTACAGCACTCCAACTAATGAAAAACTGTTTTTT

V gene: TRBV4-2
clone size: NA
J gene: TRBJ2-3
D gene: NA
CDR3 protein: CASSQAPGGIDTQYF
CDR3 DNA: TGTGCCAGCAGCCAAGCTCCCGGGGGAATAGATACGCAGTATTTT

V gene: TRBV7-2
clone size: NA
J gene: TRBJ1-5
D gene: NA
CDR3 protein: CASSSRVGNQPQHF
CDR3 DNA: TGTGCCAGCAGCTCCAGGGTGGGCAATCAGCCCCAGCATTTT

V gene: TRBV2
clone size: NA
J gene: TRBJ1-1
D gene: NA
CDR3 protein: CASIFRGTTEAFF
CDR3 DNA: TGTGCCAGCATATTTAGGGGAACCACTGAAGCTTTCTTT

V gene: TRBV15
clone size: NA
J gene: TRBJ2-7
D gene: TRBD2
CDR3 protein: CATSPGSGSYEQYF
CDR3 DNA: TGTGCCACCAGCCCCGGGAGCGGGAGCTACGAGCAGTACTTC

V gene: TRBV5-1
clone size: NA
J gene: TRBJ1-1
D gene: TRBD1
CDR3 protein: CASSPVTGGMNTEAFF
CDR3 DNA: TGCGCCAGCAGCCCGGTGACAGGGGGCATGAACACTGAAGCTTTCTTT

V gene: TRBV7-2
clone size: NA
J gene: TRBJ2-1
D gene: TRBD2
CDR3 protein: CATRGGNNEQFF
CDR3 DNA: TGTGCCACCCGGGGGGGTAACAATGAGCAGTTCTTC

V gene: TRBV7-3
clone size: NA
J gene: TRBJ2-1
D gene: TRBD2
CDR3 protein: CASSPWGGYNEQFF
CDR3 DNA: TGTGCCAGCAGCCCCTGGGGGGGTTACAATGAGCAGTTCTTC

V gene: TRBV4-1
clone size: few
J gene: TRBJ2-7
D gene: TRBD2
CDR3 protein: CASTIGHIETSSEQYF
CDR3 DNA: TGCGCCAGCACCATCGGACACATCGAGACTAGCTCCGAGCAGTACTTC

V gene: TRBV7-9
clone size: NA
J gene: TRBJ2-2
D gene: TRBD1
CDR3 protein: CASRQGQGAPGELFF
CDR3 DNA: TGTGCCAGCAGGCAGGGGCAGGGGGCGCCCGGGGAGCTGTTTTTT

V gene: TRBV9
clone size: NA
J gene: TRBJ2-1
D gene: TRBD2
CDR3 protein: CASSGPTGTSGYNEQFF
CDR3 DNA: TGTGCCAGCAGCGGCCCGACCGGGACTAGCGGTTACAATGAGCAGTTCTTC

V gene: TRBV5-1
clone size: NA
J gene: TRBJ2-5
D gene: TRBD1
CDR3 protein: CASSLTGGGETQYF
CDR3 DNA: TGCGCCAGCAGCTTGACAGGGGGAGGCGAGACCCAGTACTTC

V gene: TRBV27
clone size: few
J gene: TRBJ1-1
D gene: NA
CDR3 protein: CASRTLTRNEAFF
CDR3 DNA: TGTGCCAGCAGGACCCTAACGCGGAATGAAGCTTTCTTT

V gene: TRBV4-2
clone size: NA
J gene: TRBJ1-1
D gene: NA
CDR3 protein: CASSVHIGGVYTEAFF
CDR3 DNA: TGTGCCAGCAGCGTCCATATAGGCGGGGTGTACACTGAAGCTTTCTTT

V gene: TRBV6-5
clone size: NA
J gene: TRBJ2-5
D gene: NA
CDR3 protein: CASRPGALGETQYF
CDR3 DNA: TGTGCCAGCAGGCCGGGAGCCCTGGGGGAGACCCAGTACTTC

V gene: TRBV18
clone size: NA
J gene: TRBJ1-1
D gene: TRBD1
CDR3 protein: CASSPRLGQGNTEAFF
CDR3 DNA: TGTGCCAGCTCACCACGACTAGGACAGGGGAACACTGAAGCTTTCTTT

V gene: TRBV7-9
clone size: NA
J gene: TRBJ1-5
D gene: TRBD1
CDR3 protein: CASSYQGGFDSNQPQHF
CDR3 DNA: TGTGCCAGCAGCTACCAGGGGGGTTTCGATAGCAATCAGCCCCAGCATTTT

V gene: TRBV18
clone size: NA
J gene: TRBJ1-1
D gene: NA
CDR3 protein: CASSRTRQNMNTEAFF
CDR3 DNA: TGTGCCAGCTCACGGACAAGACAGAACATGAACACTGAAGCTTTCTTT

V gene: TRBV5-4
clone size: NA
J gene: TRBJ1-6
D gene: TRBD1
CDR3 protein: CASSLTGGLLHF
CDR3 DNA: TGTGCCAGCAGCTTGACAGGGGGCCTCCTCCACTTT

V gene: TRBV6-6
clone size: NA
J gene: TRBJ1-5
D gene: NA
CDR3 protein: CASSQPAQGRGNQPQHF
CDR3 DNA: TGTGCCAGCAGTCAACCAGCCCAGGGCCGGGGCAATCAGCCCCAGCATTTT

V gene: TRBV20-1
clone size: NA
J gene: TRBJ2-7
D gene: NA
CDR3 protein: CSASKRKHQTSYEQYF
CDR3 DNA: TGCAGTGCTAGTAAGCGGAAGCACCAAACCTCCTACGAGCAGTACTTC

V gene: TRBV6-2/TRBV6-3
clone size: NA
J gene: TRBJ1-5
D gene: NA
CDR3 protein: CASSKGWRGASQPQHF
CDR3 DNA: TGTGCCAGCAGTAAGGGTTGGAGGGGCGCGAGTCAGCCCCAGCATTTT

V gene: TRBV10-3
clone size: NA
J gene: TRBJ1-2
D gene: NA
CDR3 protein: CATTALTGVKVLGYGYTF
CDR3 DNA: TGTGCCACCACCGCGTTAACGGGGGTAAAGGTATTAGGCTATGGCTACACCTTC

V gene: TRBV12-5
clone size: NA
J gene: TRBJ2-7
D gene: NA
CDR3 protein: CASGLVAKDVHHEQYF
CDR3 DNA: TGTGCTAGTGGTTTGGTAGCGAAGGATGTGCACCACGAGCAGTACTTC

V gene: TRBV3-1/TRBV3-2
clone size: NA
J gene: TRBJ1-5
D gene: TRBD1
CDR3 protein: CASRPDRGRNQPQHF
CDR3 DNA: TGTGCCAGCAGGCCAGACAGGGGGCGGAATCAGCCCCAGCATTTT

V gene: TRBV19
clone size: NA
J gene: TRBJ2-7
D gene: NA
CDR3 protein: CASSIRTAYSYEQYF
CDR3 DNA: TGTGCCAGTAGTATCAGGACAGCCTACTCCTACGAGCAGTACTTC

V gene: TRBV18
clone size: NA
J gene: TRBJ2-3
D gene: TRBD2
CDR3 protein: CASSPASGISTDTQYF
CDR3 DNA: TGTGCCAGCTCCCCGGCTAGCGGGATTAGCACAGATACGCAGTATTTT

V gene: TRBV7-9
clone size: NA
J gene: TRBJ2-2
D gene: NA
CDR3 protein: CASSSDYTGELFF
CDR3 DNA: TGTGCCAGCAGCTCCGACTACACCGGGGAGCTGTTTTTT

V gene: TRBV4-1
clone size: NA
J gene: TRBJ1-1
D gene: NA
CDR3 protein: CASSHERGGTEAFF
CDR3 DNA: TGCGCCAGCAGCCATGAGAGGGGAGGCACTGAAGCTTTCTTT

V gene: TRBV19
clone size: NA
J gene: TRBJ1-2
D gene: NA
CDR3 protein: CASSIEEGRLYGYTF
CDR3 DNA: TGTGCCAGTAGTATAGAGGAGGGTCGTTTGTATGGCTACACCTTC

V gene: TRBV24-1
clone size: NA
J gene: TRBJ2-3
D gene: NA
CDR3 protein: CATSDIYTDTQYF
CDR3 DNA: TGTGCCACCAGTGATATCTACACAGATACGCAGTATTTT

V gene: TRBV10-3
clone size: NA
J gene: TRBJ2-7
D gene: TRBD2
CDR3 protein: CVISESAGGRYEQYF
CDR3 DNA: TGTGTCATCAGTGAGTCGGCGGGGGGACGATACGAGCAGTACTTC

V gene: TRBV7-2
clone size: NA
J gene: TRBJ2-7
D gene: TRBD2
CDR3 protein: CASSLDGAGVYEQYF
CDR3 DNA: TGTGCCAGCAGCTTAGACGGAGCGGGGGTCTACGAGCAGTACTTC

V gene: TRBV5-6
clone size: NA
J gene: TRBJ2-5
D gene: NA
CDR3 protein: CASSLVRGPRTQYF
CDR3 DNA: TGTGCCAGCAGCTTGGTGCGGGGCCCACGGACCCAGTACTTC

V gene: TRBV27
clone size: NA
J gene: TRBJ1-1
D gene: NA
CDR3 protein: CASSLRGGIQAFF
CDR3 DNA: TGTGCCAGCAGTTTACGGGGGGGGATACAAGCTTTCTTT

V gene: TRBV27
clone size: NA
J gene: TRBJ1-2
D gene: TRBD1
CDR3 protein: CASSANRGGGYTF
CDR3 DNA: TGTGCCAGCAGTGCCAACAGGGGGGGTGGCTACACCTTC

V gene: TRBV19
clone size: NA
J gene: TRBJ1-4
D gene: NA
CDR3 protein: CASRRPDTSELFF
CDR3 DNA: TGTGCCAGTAGGCGCCCAGACACCTCTGAACTGTTTTTT

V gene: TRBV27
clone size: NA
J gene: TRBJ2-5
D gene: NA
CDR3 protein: CASSVVPYQETQYF
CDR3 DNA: TGTGCCAGCAGTGTTGTCCCGTACCAAGAGACCCAGTACTTC